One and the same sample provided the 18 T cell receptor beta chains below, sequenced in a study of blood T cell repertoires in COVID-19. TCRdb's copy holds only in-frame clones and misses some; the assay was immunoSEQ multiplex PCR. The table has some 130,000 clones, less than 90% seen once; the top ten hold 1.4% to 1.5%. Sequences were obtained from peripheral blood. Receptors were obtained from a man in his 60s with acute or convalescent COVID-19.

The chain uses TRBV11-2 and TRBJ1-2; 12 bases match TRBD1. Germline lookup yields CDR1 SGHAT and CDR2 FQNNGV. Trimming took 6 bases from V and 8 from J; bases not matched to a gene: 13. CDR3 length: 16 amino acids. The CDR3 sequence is CASRTSGTGGAGGYTF. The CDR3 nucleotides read TGTGCCAGCAGAACTAGTGGGACAGGGGGCGCCGGAGGCTACACCTTC.

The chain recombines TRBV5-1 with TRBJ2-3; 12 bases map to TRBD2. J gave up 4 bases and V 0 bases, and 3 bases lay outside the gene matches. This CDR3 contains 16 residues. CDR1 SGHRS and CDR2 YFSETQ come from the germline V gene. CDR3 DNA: TGCGCCAGCAGCTTGGTCCTAGCGGGGGGGCCAGATACGCAGTATTTT. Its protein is CASSLVLAGGPDTQYF.

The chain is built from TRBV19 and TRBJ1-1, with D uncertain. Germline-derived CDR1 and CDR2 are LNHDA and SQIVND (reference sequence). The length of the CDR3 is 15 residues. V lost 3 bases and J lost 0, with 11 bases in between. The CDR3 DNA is TGTGCCAGTAGTATCCCCGACGGGGTGAACACTGAAGCTTTCTTT. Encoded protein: CASSIPDGVNTEAFF.

CDR3 coding DNA: TGTGCCTCGGAGGGGCGGATCTCCTACAATGAGCAGTTCTTC. The encoded protein is CASEGRISYNEQFF. The rearrangement links TRBV19 to TRBJ2-1; a possible D gene is TRBD2 (6 bases). Germline values: CDR1 LNHDA, CDR2 SQIVND (reference sequence). Trimming cost V 11 bases and J 0 bases, with 14 bases left between them. The CDR3 extends over 14 amino acids.

The CDR3 nucleotides read TGTGCCAGCAGCTTTTTCGAGACCCCAGGCAGGGGCTACGAGCAGTACTTC. Its translation is CASSFFETPGRGYEQYF. The chain couples TRBV5-6 to TRBJ2-7, with D possibly TRBD1 on 6 matching bases. The CDR3 sequence is 17 residues long. V lost 2 bases, J lost 3 bases, and 21 bases lay in between. Looked up from germline, CDR1 is SGHDT and CDR2 is YYEEEE.

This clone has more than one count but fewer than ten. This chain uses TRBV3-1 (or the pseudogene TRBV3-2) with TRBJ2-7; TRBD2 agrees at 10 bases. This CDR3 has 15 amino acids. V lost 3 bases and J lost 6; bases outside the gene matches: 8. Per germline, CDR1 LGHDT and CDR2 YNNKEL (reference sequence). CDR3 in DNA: TGTGCCAGCAGCCAGGGGCCTAGCGGGGGACGCGAGCAGTACTTC. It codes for CASSQGPSGGREQYF.

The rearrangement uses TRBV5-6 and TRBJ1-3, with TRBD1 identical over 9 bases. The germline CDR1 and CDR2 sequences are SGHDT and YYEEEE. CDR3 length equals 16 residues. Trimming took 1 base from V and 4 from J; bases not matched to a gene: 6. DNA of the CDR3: TGTGCCAGCAGCTTGTTGGGGGACAGGGCCGGAAACACCATATATTTT. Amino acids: CASSLLGDRAGNTIYF. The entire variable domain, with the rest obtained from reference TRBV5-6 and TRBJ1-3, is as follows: DAGVTQSPTHLIKTRGQQVTLRCSPKSGHDTVSWYQQALGQGPQFIFQYYEEEERQRGNFPDRFSGHQFPNYSSELNVNALLLGDSALYLCASSLLGDRAGNTIYFGEGSWLTVV.

DNA of the CDR3: TGCGCCAGCAGCCAATTCGGGGCAACTAATGAAAAACTGTTTTTT. Translation: CASSQFGATNEKLFF. The gene calls are TRBV4-1 and TRBJ1-4, with D uncertain. This CDR3 is built from 15 residues. Germline CDR1 MGHRA, CDR2 YSYEKL. Between the trimmed V and J ends, which lost 2 bases and 0 bases, there was a span of 7 bases.

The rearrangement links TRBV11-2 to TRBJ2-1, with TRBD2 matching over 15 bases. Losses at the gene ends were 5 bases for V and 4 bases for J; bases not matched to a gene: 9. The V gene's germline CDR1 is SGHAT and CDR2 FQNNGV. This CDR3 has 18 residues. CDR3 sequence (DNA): TGTGCCAGCAGCACCCAATCAGGACTAGCGGGAGGGTACAATGAGCAGTTCTTC. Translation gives CASSTQSGLAGGYNEQFF.

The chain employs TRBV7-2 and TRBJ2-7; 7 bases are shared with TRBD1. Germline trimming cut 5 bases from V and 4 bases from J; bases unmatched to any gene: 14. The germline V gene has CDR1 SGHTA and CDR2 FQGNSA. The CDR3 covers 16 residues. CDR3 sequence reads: CASSPDTGTAAYEQYF. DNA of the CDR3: TGTGCCAGCAGCCCGGATACCGGGACAGCAGCTTACGAGCAGTACTTC.

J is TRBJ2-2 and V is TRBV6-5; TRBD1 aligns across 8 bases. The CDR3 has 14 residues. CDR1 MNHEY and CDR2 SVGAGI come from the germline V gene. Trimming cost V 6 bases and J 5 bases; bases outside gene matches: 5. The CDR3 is CASSLDRVTGELFF. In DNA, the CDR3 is TGTGCCAGCAGCCTGGACAGGGTAACCGGGGAGCTGTTTTTT.

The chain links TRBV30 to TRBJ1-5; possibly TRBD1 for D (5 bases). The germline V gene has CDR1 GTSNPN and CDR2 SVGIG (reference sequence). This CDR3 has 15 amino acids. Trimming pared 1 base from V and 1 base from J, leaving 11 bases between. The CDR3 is CAWSAVGGSNQPQHF. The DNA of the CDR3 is TGTGCCTGGAGTGCCGTTGGGGGGAGCAATCAGCCCCAGCATTTT.

The CDR3 is CASSVVDSSYEQYF. DNA of the CDR3: TGTGCCAGCAGCGTAGTGGACAGCTCCTACGAGCAGTACTTC. V and J are TRBV9 and TRBJ2-7; perhaps TRBD1 as D (6 bases). Germline lookup yields CDR1 SGDLS and CDR2 YYNGEE. This CDR3 has 14 residues. V was clipped by 0 bases and J by 0 bases, with 7 bases between them.

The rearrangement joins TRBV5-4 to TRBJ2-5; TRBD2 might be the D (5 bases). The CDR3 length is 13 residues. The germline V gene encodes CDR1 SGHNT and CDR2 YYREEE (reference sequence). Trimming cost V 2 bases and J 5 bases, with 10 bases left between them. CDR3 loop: CASSFRPGETQYF. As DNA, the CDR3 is TGTGCCAGCAGCTTCCGACCGGGGGAGACCCAGTACTTC.

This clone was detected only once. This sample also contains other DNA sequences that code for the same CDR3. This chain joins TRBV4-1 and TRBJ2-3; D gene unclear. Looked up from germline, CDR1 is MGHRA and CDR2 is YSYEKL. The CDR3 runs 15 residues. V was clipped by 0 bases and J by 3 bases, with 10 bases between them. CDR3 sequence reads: CASSQERAYTDTQYF. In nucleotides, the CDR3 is TGCGCCAGCAGCCAAGAAAGAGCGTATACAGATACGCAGTATTTT.

The CDR3 region has the DNA TGCGCCAGCAGCGGACCGGGACTAGCGGGAGTAATCACCGGGGAGCTGTTTTTT. Translation: CASSGPGLAGVITGELFF. This chain uses TRBV5-1 with TRBJ2-2; 14 bases fit TRBD2. From germline, CDR1 is SGHRS and CDR2 YFSETQ. Trimming at V came to 4 bases and at J to 4 bases, leaving 9 bases not matched to a gene. CDR3 size: 18 residues.

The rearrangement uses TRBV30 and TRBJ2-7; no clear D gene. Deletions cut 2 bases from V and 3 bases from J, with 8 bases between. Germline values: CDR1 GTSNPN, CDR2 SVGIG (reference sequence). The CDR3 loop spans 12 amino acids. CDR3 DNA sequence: TGTGCCTGGAGTAAAGCCCTCTACGAGCAGTACTTC. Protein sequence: CAWSKALYEQYF.

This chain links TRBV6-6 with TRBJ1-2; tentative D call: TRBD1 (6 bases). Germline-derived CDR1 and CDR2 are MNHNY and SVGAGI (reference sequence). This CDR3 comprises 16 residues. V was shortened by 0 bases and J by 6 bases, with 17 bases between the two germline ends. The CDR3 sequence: CASSYSGTPSWDGYTF. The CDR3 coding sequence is TGTGCCAGCAGTTACTCCGGGACACCGTCGTGGGATGGCTACACCTTC.